This T cell receptor beta chain was found in a study of T cells in Graves' hyperthyroidism and ophthalmopathy. The source material, RNA transcripts, was used to amplify TCR beta CDR3 regions. Using the HTBI primer set, a first-round RT-PCR was run on the TCR CDR3. TCRdb called the multiplex PCR reads again in MiXCR, with one record for every CDR3 protein. The table lists some 380,000 distinct CDR3 sequences, roughly 13% of them singletons. Reasons for excluding patients were uncontrolled infection, other autoimmune disease, pregnancy or lactation. For the diagnoses, clinical symptoms, serum thyroxine and TRAb, thyroid ultrasound and orbital computed tomography were used. Blood sampling occurred at first hyperthyroidism diagnosis, ahead of any ophthalmopathy symptoms. This clonotype was picked up many times. Sequencing was carried out using blood. The receptor comes from a man between 25 and 39 years old with Graves' hyperthyroidism that later progressed to Graves' ophthalmopathy.

The CDR3 here is CASSGDRVGNQPQHF. CDR3 bases: TGTGCCAGCAGTGGTGACAGGGTTGGGAATCAGCCCCAGCATTTT. The rearrangement uses TRBV6-1 and TRBJ1-5, with 7 bases aligning to TRBD1. After removal of 4 bases from V and 4 bases from J, the junction contained 7 bases not matched to a gene. The CDR3 runs 15 residues. Germline CDR1 and CDR2: MNHNS and SASEGT.